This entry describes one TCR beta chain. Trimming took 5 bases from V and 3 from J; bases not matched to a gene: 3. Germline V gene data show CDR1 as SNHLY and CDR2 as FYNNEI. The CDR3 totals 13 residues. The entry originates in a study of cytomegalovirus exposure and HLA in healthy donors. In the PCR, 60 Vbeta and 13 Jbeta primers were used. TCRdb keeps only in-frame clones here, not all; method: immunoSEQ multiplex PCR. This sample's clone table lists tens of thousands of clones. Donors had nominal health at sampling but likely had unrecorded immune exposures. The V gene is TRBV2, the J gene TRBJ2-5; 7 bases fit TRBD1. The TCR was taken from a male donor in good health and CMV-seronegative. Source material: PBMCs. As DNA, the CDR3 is TGTGCCAGCAGTCAGGACAGGAAAGAGACCCAGTACTTC. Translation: CASSQDRKETQYF.